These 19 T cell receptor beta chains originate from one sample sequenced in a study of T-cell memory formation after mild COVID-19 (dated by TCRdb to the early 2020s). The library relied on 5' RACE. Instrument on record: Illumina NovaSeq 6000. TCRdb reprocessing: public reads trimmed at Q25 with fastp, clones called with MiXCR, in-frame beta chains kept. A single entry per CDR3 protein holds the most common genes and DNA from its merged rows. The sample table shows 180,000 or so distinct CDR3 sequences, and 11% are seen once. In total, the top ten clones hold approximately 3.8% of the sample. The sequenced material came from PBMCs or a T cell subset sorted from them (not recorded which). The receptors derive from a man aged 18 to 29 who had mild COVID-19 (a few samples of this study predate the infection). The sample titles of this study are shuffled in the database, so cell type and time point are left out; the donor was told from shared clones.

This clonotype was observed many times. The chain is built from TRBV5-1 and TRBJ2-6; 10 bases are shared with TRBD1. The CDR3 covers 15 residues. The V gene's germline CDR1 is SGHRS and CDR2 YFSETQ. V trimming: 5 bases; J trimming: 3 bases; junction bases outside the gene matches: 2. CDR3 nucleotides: TGCGCCAGCAGGACAGGGGGCAGTGGGGCCAACGTCCTGACTTTC. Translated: CASRTGGSGANVLTF.

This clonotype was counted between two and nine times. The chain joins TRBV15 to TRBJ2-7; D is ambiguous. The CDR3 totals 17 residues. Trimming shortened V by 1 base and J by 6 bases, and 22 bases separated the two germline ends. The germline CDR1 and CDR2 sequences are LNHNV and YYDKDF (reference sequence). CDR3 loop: CATSRGPANSRGSEQYV. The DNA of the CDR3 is TGTGCCACCAGCAGAGGCCCAGCCAACTCGAGAGGATCCGAGCAGTACGTC.

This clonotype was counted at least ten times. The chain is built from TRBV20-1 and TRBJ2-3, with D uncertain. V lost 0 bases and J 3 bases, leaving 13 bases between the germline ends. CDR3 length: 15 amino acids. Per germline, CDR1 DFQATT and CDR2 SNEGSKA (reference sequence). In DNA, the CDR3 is TGCAGTGCTAGAGATAGGGCGGTGGGAACAGATACGCAGTATTTT. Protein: CSARDRAVGTDTQYF.

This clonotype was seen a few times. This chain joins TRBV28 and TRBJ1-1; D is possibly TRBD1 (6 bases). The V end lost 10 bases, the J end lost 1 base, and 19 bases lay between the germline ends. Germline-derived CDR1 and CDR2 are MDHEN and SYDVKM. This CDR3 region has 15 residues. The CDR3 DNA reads TGTGCCACCTTCACCCGCAGGGGTCGGAACACTGAAGCTTTCTTT. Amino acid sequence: CATFTRRGRNTEAFF.

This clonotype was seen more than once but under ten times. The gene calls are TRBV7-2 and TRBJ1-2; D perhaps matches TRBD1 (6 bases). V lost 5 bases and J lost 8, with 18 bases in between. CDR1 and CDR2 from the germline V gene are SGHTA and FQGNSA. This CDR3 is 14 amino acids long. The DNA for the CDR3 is TGTGCCAGCAGCCCATACGACAGGATAATGGGCTACACCTTC. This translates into CASSPYDRIMGYTF.

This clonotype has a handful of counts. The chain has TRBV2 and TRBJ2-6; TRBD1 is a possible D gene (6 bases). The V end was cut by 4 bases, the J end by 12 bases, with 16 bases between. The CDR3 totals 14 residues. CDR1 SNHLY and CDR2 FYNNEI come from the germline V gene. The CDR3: CASSVAGVITVLTF. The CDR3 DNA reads TGTGCCAGCAGTGTGGCAGGGGTCATCACCGTCCTGACTTTC. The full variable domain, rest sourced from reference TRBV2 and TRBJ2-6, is EPEVTQTPSHQVTQMGQEVILRCVPISNHLYFYWYRQILGQKVEFLVSFYNNEISEKSEIFDDQFSVERPDGSNFTLKIRSTKLEDSAMYFCASSVAGVITVLTFGAGSRLTVL.

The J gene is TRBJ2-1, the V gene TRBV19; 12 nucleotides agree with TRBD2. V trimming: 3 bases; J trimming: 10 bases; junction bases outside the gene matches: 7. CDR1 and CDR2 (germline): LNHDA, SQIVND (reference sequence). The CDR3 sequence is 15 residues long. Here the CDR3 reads CASSIGLAGSGEQFF. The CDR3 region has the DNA TGTGCCAGTAGTATTGGACTAGCGGGGTCCGGCGAGCAGTTCTTC.

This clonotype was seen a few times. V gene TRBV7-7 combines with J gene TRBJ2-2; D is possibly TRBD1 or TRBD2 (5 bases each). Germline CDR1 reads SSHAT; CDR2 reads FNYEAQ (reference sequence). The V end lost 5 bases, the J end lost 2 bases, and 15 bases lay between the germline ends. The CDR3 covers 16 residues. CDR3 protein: CASSPRPGPNTGELFF. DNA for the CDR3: TGTGCCAGCAGCCCCCGACCGGGGCCCAACACCGGGGAGCTGTTTTTT.

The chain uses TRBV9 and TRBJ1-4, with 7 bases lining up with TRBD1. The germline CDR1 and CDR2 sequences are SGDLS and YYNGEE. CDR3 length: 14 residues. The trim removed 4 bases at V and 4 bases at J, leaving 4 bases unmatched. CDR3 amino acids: CASSHQGGNEKLFF. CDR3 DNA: TGTGCCAGCAGCCACCAGGGGGGTAATGAAAAACTGTTTTTT.

In nucleotides, the CDR3 is TGTGCCAGCCGAAAGGGGGGGCCCTCCAATGAGCAGTTCTTC. Its translation: CASRKGGPSNEQFF. The V and J genes are TRBV6-2 or TRBV6-3 and TRBJ2-1; D might be TRBD2 (7 bases). With 8 bases removed from V and 6 bases from J, the gap between germline ends came to 17 bases. The CDR3 loop spans 14 amino acids. CDR1 is MNHEY and CDR2 is SVGEGT in the germline V gene.

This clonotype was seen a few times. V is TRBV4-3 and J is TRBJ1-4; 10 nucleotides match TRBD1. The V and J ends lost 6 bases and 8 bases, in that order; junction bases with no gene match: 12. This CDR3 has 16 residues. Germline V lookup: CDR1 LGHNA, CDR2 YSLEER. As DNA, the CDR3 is TGCGCCAGCAGGCCGGGACAGGGGAAAGGTGGAGAAAAACTGTTTTTT. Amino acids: CASRPGQGKGGEKLFF.

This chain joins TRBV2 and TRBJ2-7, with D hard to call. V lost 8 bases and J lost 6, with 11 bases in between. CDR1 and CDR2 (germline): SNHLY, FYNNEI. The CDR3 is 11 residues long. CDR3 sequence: CASSIEREQYV. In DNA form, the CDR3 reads TGTGCCAGCTCCATTGAGCGCGAGCAGTACGTC.

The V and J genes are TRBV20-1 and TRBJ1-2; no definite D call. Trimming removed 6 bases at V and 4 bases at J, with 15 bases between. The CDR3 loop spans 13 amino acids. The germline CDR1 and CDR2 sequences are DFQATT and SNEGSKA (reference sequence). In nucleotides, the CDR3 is TGCAGTGCAGGAACCCGGGAGTTCTATGGCTACACCTTC. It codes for CSAGTREFYGYTF.

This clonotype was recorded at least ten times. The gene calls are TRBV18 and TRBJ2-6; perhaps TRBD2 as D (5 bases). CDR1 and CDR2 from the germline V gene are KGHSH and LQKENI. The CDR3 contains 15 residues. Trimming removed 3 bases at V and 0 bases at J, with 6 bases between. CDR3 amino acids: CASSPGISGANVLTF. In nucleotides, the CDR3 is TGTGCCAGCTCACCCGGGATCTCTGGGGCCAACGTCCTGACTTTC.

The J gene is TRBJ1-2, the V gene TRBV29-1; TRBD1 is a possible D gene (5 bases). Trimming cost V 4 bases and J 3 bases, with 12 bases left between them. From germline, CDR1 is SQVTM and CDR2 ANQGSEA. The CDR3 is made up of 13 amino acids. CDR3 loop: CSVVRGADYGYTF. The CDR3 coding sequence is TGCAGCGTTGTCCGGGGCGCGGACTATGGCTACACCTTC.

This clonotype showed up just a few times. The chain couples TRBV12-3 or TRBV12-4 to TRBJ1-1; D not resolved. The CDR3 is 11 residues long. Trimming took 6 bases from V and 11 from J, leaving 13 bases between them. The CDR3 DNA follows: TGTGCCAGCAGGTCCCAGAGGACGGCTTTCTTT. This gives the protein CASRSQRTAFF.

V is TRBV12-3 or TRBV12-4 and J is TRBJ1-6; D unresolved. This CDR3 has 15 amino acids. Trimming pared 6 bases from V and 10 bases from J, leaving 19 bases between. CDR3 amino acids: CASSPSMGWLSPLHF. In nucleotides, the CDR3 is TGTGCCAGCAGCCCCTCAATGGGCTGGTTGTCACCCCTCCACTTT.

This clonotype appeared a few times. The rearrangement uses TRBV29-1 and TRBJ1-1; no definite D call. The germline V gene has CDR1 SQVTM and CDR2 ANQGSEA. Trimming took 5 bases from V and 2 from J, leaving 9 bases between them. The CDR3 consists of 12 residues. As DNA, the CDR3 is TGCAGCGTTCAGACGGGAAACACTGAAGCTTTCTTT. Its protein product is CSVQTGNTEAFF.

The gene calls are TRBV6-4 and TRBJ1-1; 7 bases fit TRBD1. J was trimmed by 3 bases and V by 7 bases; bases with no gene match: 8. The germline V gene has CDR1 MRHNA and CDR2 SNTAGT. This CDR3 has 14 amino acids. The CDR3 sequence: CASKGGGRYTEAFF. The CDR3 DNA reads TGTGCCAGCAAAGGGGGCGGAAGATACACTGAAGCTTTCTTT.